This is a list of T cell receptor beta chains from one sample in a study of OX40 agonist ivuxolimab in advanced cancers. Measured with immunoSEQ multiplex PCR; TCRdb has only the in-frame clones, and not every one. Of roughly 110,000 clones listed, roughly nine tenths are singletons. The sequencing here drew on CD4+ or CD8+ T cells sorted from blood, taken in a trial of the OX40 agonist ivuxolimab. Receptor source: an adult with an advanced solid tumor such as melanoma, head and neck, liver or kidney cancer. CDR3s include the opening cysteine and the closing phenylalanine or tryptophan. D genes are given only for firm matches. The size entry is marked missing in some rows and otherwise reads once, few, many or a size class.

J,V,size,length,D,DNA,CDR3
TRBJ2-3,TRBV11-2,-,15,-,TGTGCCAGCTTCAGCTTTCGGGGAAAGAGAGATACGCAGTATTTT,CASFSFRGKRDTQYF
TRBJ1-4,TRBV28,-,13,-,TGTGCCAGCAGTTTTGGAAGTAATGAAAAACTGTTTTTT,CASSFGSNEKLFF
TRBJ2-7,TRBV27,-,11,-,TGTGCCAGCAGTACCGGGTGGGAGCAGTACTTC,CASSTGWEQYF
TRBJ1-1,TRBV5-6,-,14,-,TGTGCCAGCACCATGACCGACTGGAACACTGAAGCTTTCTTT,CASTMTDWNTEAFF
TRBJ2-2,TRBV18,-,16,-,TGTGCCAGCTCACCCCTGGACCGAAGTAACACCGGGGAGCTGTTTTTT,CASSPLDRSNTGELFF
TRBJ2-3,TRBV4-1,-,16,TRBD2,TGCGCCAGCAGCCAAGGGGGCGGGGGGGCCACAGATACGCAGTATTTT,CASSQGGGGATDTQYF
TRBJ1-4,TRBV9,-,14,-,TGTGCCAGCAGCGTGGACGGGACTAATGAAAAACTGTTTTTT,CASSVDGTNEKLFF
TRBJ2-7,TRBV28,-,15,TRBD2,TGTGCCAGCAGTCCCGGGACTACCTCGCCTCGGGAGCAGTACTTC,CASSPGTTSPREQYF
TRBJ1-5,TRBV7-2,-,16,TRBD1,TGTGCCAGCAGCTTAGCGGGACAGGGGGTTTTATCCCCACAGCATTTT,CASSLAGQGVLSPQHF
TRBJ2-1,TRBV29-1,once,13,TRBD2,TGCAGCGTTACGTGGGGGGGAGGGAATGAGCAGTTCTTC,CSVTWGGGNEQFF
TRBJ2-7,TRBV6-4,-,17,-,TGTGCCAGCAGTGACTCCCCCCCGGGGGGCGCAGGCTACGAGCAGTACTTC,CASSDSPPGGAGYEQYF
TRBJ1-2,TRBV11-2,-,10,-,TGTGCCAGCAGCCGAGAGGGCTACACCTTC,CASSREGYTF
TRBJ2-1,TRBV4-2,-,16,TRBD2,TGTGCCAGCAGCCAAGATGGGACTAGCGGGGGGAATGAGCAGTTCTTC,CASSQDGTSGGNEQFF
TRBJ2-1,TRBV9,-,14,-,TGTGCCAGCAGCGTAGAGGCTAGCTTCAATGAGCAGTTCTTC,CASSVEASFNEQFF
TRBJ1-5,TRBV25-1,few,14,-,TGTGCCAGCAGTGGGGACTCCGACAATCAGCCCCAGCATTTT,CASSGDSDNQPQHF
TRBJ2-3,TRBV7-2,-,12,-,TGTGCCAGCAGCCATAATACAGATACGCAGTATTTT,CASSHNTDTQYF
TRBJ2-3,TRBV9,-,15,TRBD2,TGTGCCAGCAGCGTAGAAGCTAGCGGGGGAGATACGCAGTATTTT,CASSVEASGGDTQYF
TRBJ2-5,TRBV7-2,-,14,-,TGTGCCAGCAGCTCACCTCCAGGGCGGGAGACCCAGTACTTC,CASSSPPGRETQYF
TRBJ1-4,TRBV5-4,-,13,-,TGTGCCAGCAGCTGGGGGGCAGAGGAAAAACTGTTTTTT,CASSWGAEEKLFF
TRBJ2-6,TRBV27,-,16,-,TGTGCCAGCAGTACCCAACTACCCTCTGGGGCCAACGTCCTGACTTTC,CASSTQLPSGANVLTF
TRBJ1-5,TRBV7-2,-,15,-,TGTGCCAGCAGCTTACAAAGCGGGGGAAATCAGCCCCAGCATTTT,CASSLQSGGNQPQHF
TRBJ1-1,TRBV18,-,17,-,TGTGCCAGCTCGCTCGCGGGAAGAGGGAGCATGAACACTGAAGCTTTCTTT,CASSLAGRGSMNTEAFF
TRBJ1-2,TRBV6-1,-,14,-,TGTGCCAGCAGCGACCCACAGGGAACGTACGGCTACACCTTC,CASSDPQGTYGYTF